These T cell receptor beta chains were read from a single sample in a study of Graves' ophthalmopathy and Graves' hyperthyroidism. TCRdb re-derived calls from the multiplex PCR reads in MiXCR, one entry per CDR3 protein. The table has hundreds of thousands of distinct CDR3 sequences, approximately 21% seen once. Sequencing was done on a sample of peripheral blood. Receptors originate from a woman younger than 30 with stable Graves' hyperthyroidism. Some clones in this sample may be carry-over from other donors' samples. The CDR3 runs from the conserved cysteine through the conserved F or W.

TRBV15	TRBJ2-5	CATSRYREETQYF
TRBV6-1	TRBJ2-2	CASSLTDPTGELFF
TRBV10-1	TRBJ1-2	CASSEGGLGYGYTF
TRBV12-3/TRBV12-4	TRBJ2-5	CASMWGGKETQYF
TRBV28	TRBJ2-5	CASGEPRSEETQYF
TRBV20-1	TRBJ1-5	CSARSDQPQHF
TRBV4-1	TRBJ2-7	CASSQDRQGKGYEQYF
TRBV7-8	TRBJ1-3	CASSPGQGPTIYF
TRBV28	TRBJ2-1	CASSPTSGRMNEQFF
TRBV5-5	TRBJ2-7	CASSSRHTYEQYF
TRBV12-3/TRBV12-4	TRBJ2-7	CASSLATAYEQYF
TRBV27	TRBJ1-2	CASSFRRTGFGYTF
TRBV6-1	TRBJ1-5	CAIRGSVGNQPQHF
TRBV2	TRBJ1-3	CASSEMGAGNTIYF
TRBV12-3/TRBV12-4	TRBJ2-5	CASSGTWEGETQYF
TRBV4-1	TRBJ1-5	CASSQEVTRGQPQHF
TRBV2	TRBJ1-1	CASSGGGVGNTEAFF
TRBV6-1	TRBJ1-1	CASSLGQGPEAFF
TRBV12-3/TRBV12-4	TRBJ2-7	CASSLRQGVHEQYF
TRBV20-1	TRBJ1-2	CSAHQGGGGYTF
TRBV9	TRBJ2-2	CASSDGVESGELFF
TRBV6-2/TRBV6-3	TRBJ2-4	CASSSGTSGPSRQYF
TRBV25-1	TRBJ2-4	CASSDGGTGNIQYF
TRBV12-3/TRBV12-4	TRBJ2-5	CASSNGRARETQYF
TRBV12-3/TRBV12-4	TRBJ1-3	CASSFPLTGNTIYF
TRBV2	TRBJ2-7	CASSEDRVYEQYF
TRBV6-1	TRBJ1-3	CASSQGLTWGNTIYF
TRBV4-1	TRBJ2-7	CASSQSGGTGPSGEQYF
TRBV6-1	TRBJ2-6	CASSSGAAGANVLTF
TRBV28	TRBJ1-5	CASSFRTSQQPQHF
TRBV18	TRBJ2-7	CASSTDVGREQYF
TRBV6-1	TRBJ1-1	CASSEDPTEAFF
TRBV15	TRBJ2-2	CATSSQLAGGRGGELFF